This T cell receptor beta chain comes out of a study of long-term antiretroviral therapy in people with HIV. Investigators performed immunoSEQ version v3.0 at survey level. Each sample had sequencing targeting roughly 40,000-50,000 T-cell genomes. Method: immunoSEQ multiplex PCR; TCRdb's copy keeps in-frame clones and lacks some. The sample shows 30,000 to 40,000 clones, roughly 82% of them seen only once. This CDR3 is built from 16 residues. Unmatched junction bases numbered 9, after V lost 4 bases and J lost 1 base. Germline V lookup: CDR1 SEHNR, CDR2 FQNEAQ (reference sequence). Roughly 0.85-10 million cryopreserved PBMC were held in samples before DNA extraction.

Source: unsorted PBMCs, taken 0.6 years after starting antiretroviral therapy. The receptor was isolated from a man between 18 and 35 years old with HIV. The chain carries TRBV7-9 and TRBJ2-7, with 8 bases lining up with TRBD1. The CDR3 DNA follows: TGTGCCAGCAGCTCGATACAGGGGGAGGCGTCCTACGAGCAGTACTTC. Translating gives CASSSIQGEASYEQYF.